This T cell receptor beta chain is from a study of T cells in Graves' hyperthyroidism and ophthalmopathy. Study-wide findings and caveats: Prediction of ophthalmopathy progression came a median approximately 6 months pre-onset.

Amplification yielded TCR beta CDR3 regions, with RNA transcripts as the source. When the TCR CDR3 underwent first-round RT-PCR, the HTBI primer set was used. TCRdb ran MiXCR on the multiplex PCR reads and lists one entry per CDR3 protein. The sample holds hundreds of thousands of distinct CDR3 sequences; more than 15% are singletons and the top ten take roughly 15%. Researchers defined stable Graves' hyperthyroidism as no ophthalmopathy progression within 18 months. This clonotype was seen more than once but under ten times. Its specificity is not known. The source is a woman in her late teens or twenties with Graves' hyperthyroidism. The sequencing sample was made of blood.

In nucleotides, the CDR3 is TGTGCCACCGTCGGGACAGGGGGCGCAGATAAGGATGGCTACACCTTC. This gives the protein CATVGTGGADKDGYTF. This chain joins TRBV18 and TRBJ1-2, with TRBD1 matching over 12 bases. Germline V lookup: CDR1 KGHSH, CDR2 LQKENI. The length of the CDR3 is 16 residues. The V gene end was trimmed by 10 bases and the J gene end by 6 bases; junction bases not matched to a gene: 15. Complete variable domain (other parts from reference TRBV18 and TRBJ1-2): NAGVMQNPRHLVRRRGQEARLRCSPMKGHSHVYWYRQLPEEGLKFMVYLQKENIIDESGMPKERFSAEFPKEGPSILRIQQVVRGDSAAYFCATVGTGGADKDGYTFGSGTRLTVV.